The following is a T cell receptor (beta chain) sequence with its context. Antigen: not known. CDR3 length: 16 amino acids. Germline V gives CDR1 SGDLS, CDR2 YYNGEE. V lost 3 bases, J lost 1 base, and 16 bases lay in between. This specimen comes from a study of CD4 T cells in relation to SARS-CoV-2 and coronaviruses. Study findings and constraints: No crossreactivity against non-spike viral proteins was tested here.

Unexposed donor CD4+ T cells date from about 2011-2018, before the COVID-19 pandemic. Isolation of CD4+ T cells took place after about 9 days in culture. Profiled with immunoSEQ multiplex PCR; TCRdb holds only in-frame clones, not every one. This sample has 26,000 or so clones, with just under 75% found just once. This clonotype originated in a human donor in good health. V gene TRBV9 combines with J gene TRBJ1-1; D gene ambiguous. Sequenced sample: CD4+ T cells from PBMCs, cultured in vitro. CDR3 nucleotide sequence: TGTGCCAGCAGCGCAGTCCCCAATGGACCGAACACTGAAGCTTTCTTT. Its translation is CASSAVPNGPNTEAFF.